Following are 20 T cell receptor beta chains from one sample sequenced in a study of CD8+ T cells in alopecia areata. The sequencing template was cDNA reverse transcribed from extracted RNA. Sequenced by immunoSEQ multiplex PCR; TCRdb stores in-frame clones only, minus some. Sampling found some 120,000 clones, none seen once. Specimen: lesional skin. The source of these receptors is a C3H/HeJ mouse with alopecia areata. The MHC haplotype recorded for the strain is H2-k.

This clone was recorded many times. Mouse gene names apply. The CDR3 end falls 4 residues outside the read, so it is completed with the germline J gene. The chain combines TRBV13-3 with TRBJ1-2; no clear D. Germline CDR1 reads NNHDY; CDR2 reads SYVADS. CDR3 length: 12 residues. Trimming left V 7 bases short and J 2 bases short, with 9 bases between. The sequenced part of the CDR3 DNA is TGTGCCAGCTCGACTATTAACTCC. Its translation is CASSTINS. The full CDR3 is CASSTINSDYTF.

About this clone: Genes and germline are mouse. The read is 4 residues too short to cover the CDR3 end, so that end is filled in from the germline J gene. The chain has TRBV13-1 and TRBJ1-4; tentatively, D is TRBD1 (6 bases). This CDR3 spans 16 amino acids. Trimming pared 4 bases from V and 0 bases from J, leaving 13 bases between. CDR1 and CDR2 from the germline V gene are NSHNY and SYGAGN. Partial CDR3 DNA: TGTGCCAGCAGTCCTCTCAGGGGAATTTCCAACGAA. This gives the protein CASSPLRGISNE. The entire CDR3 protein is CASSPLRGISNERLFF. Drawing the rest from reference TRBV13-1 and TRBJ1-4, the complete variable domain is EAAVTQSPRNKVTVTGGNVTLSCRQTNSHNYMYWYRQDTGHGLRLIHYSYGAGNLRIGDVPDGYKATRTTQEDFFLLLELASPSQTSLYFCASSPLRGISNERLFFGHGTKLSVL.

This clone was counted between two and nine times. Genes here carry mouse names. The sequenced fragment ends 4 residues before the CDR3 boundary, so the rest is inferred from the germline J gene. This sequence joins TRBV19 and TRBJ1-1, with D perhaps TRBD1 (6 bases). The germline V gene has CDR1 FNHDT and CDR2 SITEND (reference sequence). V was clipped by 0 bases and J by 1 base, with 10 bases between them. This CDR3 has 15 residues. The sequenced CDR3 bases are TGTGCCAGCAGTATAGGGGGCAGGGGAAACACA. It specifies CASSIGGRGNT. The CDR3 as a whole reads CASSIGGRGNTEVFF.

Regarding this clone: Mouse gene names and germline throughout. The read ends 4 residues shy of where the CDR3 ends; the end is completed using the germline J gene. The chain carries TRBV5 and TRBJ2-2; the D gene is possibly TRBD2 (6 bases). There are 15 residues in the CDR3. Germline values: CDR1 LGHNA, CDR2 YNLKQL (reference sequence). V was clipped by 4 bases and J by 1 base, with 10 bases between them. The CDR3 region is CASSRLGKNTGQLYF. CDR3 DNA, as far as it was read: TGTGCCAGCAGCCGCCTGGGGAAAAACACCGGG.

This clone occurred a few times. The genes and germline here are from mouse. Sequencing ends 4 residues short of the CDR3 end; the germline J gene provides the rest. The chain employs TRBV1 and TRBJ2-2; a possible D gene is TRBD1 (6 bases). The germline V gene encodes CDR1 NSQYPW and CDR2 LRSPGD (reference sequence). Trimming pared 6 bases from V and 6 bases from J, leaving 8 bases between. CDR3 length: 12 residues. Incomplete CDR3 DNA: TGCACCTGCAGCCAGGGGTCCGGG. It codes for CTCSQGSG. In full, the CDR3 is CTCSQGSGQLYF.

This clone was found a few times. Gene names are mouse gene names. Read coverage stops 4 residues before the CDR3 terminus; the germline J gene supplies the remainder. This chain links TRBV5 with TRBJ2-7; 11 nucleotides line up with TRBD2. The germline CDR1 and CDR2 sequences are LGHNA and YNLKQL (reference sequence). V gave up 0 bases and J gave up 1 base; unmatched junction bases: 2. This CDR3 region has 16 residues. CDR3 amino acids: CASSQDDWGGSYEQYF. The covered CDR3 bases are TGTGCCAGCAGCCAAGATGACTGGGGGGGGTCCTAT.

This clone was recorded a few times. Genes and germline are mouse. With the read ending 4 residues before the CDR3 end, the germline J gene is used to fill in that end. The chain uses TRBV19 and TRBJ2-7; the match to TRBD2 covers 8 bases. Germline V lookup: CDR1 FNHDT, CDR2 SITEND (reference sequence). The length of the CDR3 is 15 residues. The DNA read from the CDR3 is TGTGCCAGCAGTCCCCTCCGCTGGGGGGTTTAT. Translation gives CASSPLRWGVY. The CDR3 in its entirety is CASSPLRWGVYEQYF.

This clone was seen only a few times. All gene names here are mouse names. CDR3 DNA (partial): TGTGCCAGCAGTGATGGAGGCAGGGAGGAC. As protein: CASSDGGRED. The entire CDR3 reads CASSDGGREDTQYF. V gene TRBV13-1 combines with J gene TRBJ2-5, with D possibly TRBD1 on 5 matching bases. The read gets to within 4 residues of the CDR3 end, and the germline J gene fills in the rest. Germline V gene data show CDR1 as NSHNY and CDR2 as SYGAGN. The CDR3 has 14 amino acids.

With respect to this clone: Mouse gene names apply. CDR3 sequence: CASSDVGKRNTGQLYF. The CDR3 bases that were read are TGTGCCAGCAGTGATGTGGGGAAAAGGAACACCGGG. The chain combines TRBV13-1 with TRBJ2-2, with D possibly TRBD2 on 5 matching bases. The sequence runs out 4 residues before the end of the CDR3; the remainder is reconstructed from the germline J gene. Germline values: CDR1 NSHNY, CDR2 SYGAGN. V lost 0 bases and J 2 bases, leaving 11 bases between the germline ends. This CDR3 has 16 residues.

This clone was counted only a few times. Genes and germline are mouse. The read terminates 4 residues before the CDR3 end, so the remaining end is supplied by the germline J gene. The V gene is TRBV19, the J gene TRBJ1-4; 10 positions agree with TRBD1. With 5 bases clipped from V and 5 bases from J, the junction kept 6 bases outside the gene matches. CDR1 FNHDT and CDR2 SITEND come from the germline V gene (reference sequence). This CDR3 is 15 amino acids long. CDR3 sequence: CASRDRGLENERLFF. The CDR3 DNA, read in part, is TGTGCCAGCAGAGACAGGGGGCTAGAGAACGAA.

Of note for this clone: The genes are named according to mouse. The read gets to within 4 residues of the CDR3 end, and the germline J gene fills in the rest. The chain couples TRBV13-1 to TRBJ2-5; tentatively, D is TRBD2 (6 bases). The CDR3 extends over 11 amino acids. CDR1 is NSHNY and CDR2 is SYGAGN in the germline V gene. The V end was cut by 7 bases, the J end by 3 bases, with 6 bases between. The CDR3 DNA, read in part, is TGTGCCAGCTGGGGGCAAGAC. It is translated as CASWGQD. The full CDR3 is CASWGQDTQYF.

A word on this clone: Germline and genes here are mouse. The CDR3 end falls 4 residues outside the read, so it is completed with the germline J gene. V gene TRBV13-3 combines with J gene TRBJ2-4, with D perhaps matching TRBD1 (6 bases). Germline CDR1 and CDR2: NNHDY and SYVADS. This CDR3 has 16 residues. Trimming took off 2 bases at V and 2 bases at J, with 15 bases between the two ends. CDR3 bases read: TGTGCCAGCAGTGACCCCGCCAGGGGCGATCAAAAC. Protein product: CASSDPARGDQN. In full, the CDR3 is CASSDPARGDQNTLYF.

The sample holds a few counts of this clone. Mouse gene names apply. The CDR3 end falls 4 residues outside the read, so it is completed with the germline J gene. This chain connects TRBV13-3 to TRBJ1-1; 7 positions agree with TRBD1. The germline CDR1 and CDR2 sequences are NNHDY and SYVADS. After removal of 3 bases from V and 3 bases from J, the junction contained 8 bases not matched to a gene. This CDR3 comprises 15 residues. The CDR3 loop is CASSAQGVVDTEVFF. The sequenced CDR3 bases are TGTGCCAGCAGTGCCCAGGGGGTTGTGGACACA.

Details on this clone: Gene names refer to mouse genes. The DNA read from the CDR3 is TGCACCTGCAGGACCGGGACAGGGGAGAAT. Its protein product is CTCRTGTGEN. In full, the CDR3 reads CTCRTGTGENEQYF. The chain combines TRBV1 with TRBJ2-7; TRBD1 agrees at 10 bases. The read ends 4 residues early relative to the CDR3; the germline J gene fills the gap. CDR1 is NSQYPW, CDR2 LRSPGD, per germline (reference sequence). The CDR3 covers 14 residues.

About this clone: Genes here carry mouse names. The read ends 4 residues early relative to the CDR3; the germline J gene fills the gap. The chain combines TRBV19 with TRBJ2-1; 12 nucleotides align to TRBD2. Germline CDR1 FNHDT, CDR2 SITEND (reference sequence). V trimming: 6 bases; J trimming: 5 bases; junction bases outside the gene matches: 6. The CDR3 is 15 amino acids. CDR3 DNA, as far as it was read: TGTGCCAGCAATCGACTGGGGGGGCGCGATGCT. Its protein is CASNRLGGRDA. The entire CDR3 protein is CASNRLGGRDAEQFF.

This clone was picked up a small number of times. The genes and germline here are from mouse. The read gets to within 4 residues of the CDR3 end, and the germline J gene fills in the rest. The gene calls are TRBV13-3 and TRBJ2-1; D is undetermined. The CDR3 totals 15 residues. V was pared by 0 bases and J by 3 bases, with 10 bases between. In germline, CDR1 is NNHDY, CDR2 SYVADS. This chain's CDR3 is CASSDADKIYAEQFF. The sequenced CDR3 bases are TGTGCCAGCAGTGATGCAGACAAAATCTATGCT.

This clone came up a few times. The gene names given are mouse names. The read terminates 4 residues before the CDR3 end, so the remaining end is supplied by the germline J gene. This chain links TRBV19 with TRBJ2-1; TRBD2 aligns across 8 bases. This CDR3 spans 15 amino acids. V lost 5 bases and J lost 3; bases outside the gene matches: 7. The germline V gene encodes CDR1 FNHDT and CDR2 SITEND (reference sequence). CDR3 amino acids: CASSPRLGFYAEQFF. CDR3 bases read: TGTGCCAGCAGCCCACGACTGGGGTTCTATGCT.

This clone was picked up a small number of times. The genes are named according to mouse. With the read ending 4 residues before the CDR3 end, the germline J gene is used to fill in that end. The chain combines TRBV13-3 with TRBJ2-1; 10 nucleotides align to TRBD1. Germline V CDR1 and CDR2: NNHDY, SYVADS. The V segment lost 1 base and the J segment 4 bases; nucleotides outside the gene matches: 8. This CDR3 is built from 17 residues. The CDR3 protein is CASSDTRDRGGYAEQFF. Partial CDR3 DNA: TGTGCCAGCAGTGATACCCGGGACAGGGGAGGGTATGCT.

About this clone: The genes are named according to mouse. The sequenced fragment ends 4 residues before the CDR3 boundary, so the rest is inferred from the germline J gene. V usage is TRBV13-3 and J usage is TRBJ2-3; 7 positions agree with TRBD1. CDR1 and CDR2 (germline): NNHDY, SYVADS. After removal of 7 bases from V and 4 bases from J, the junction contained 3 bases not matched to a gene. This CDR3 has 12 amino acids. The sequenced part of the CDR3 DNA is TGTGCCAGCGGGGGACAGTCAGAA. Its translation: CASGGQSE. The entire CDR3 protein reads CASGGQSETLYF.

Only a few counts were recorded for this clone. Mouse names are used for the genes. The read ends 4 residues shy of where the CDR3 ends; the end is completed using the germline J gene. The chain couples TRBV13-3 to TRBJ2-5; 12 bases are a match to TRBD2. This CDR3 contains 15 residues. Germline-derived CDR1 and CDR2 are NNHDY and SYVADS. The CDR3 bases that were read are TGTGCCAGCAGTTCCCGGACTGGGGGGGGAGAC. Amino acid sequence: CASSSRTGGGD. The CDR3 in full is CASSSRTGGGDTQYF.